This T cell receptor (beta chain) was identified in a study of immune evolution from preneoplasia to lung adenocarcinoma. V lost 5 bases, J lost 1 base, and 2 bases stayed unmatched. CDR1 is SEHNR, CDR2 FQNEAQ, per germline (reference sequence). The CDR3 has 14 amino acids. Only in-frame clones appear in the TCRdb table, and some are missing; sequencing was by immunoSEQ multiplex PCR. The sample yields over 9,000 clones, around 79% seen once. Sequencing was done on a sample of FFPE minimally invasive lung adenocarcinoma tissue. V and J are TRBV7-9 and TRBJ2-3, with TRBD1 matching 8 bases. The sequence was collected from a donor aged 70 or over with lung adenocarcinoma. The CDR3, as DNA: TGTGCCAGCAGCCAGGACAGGGGCACAGATACGCAGTATTTT. It encodes CASSQDRGTDTQYF.